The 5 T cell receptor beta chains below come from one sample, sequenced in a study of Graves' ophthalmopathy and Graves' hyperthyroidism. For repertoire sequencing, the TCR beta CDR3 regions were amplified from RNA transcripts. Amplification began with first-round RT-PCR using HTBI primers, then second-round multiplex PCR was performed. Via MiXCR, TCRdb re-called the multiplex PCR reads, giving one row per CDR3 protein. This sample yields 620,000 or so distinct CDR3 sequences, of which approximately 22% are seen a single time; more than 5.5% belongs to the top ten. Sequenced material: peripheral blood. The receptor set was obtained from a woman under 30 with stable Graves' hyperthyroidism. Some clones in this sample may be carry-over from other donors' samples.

CDR3 sequence reads: CASSDRTGFVDGEQYF. As DNA, the CDR3 is TGTGCCAGCAGTGACAGAACAGGGTTTGTAGACGGCGAGCAGTACTTC. The rearrangement uses TRBV6-1 and TRBJ2-7; D is perhaps TRBD1 (6 bases). V was shortened by 3 bases and J by 6 bases, with 21 bases between the two germline ends. This CDR3 is built from 16 residues. Germline CDR1 is MNHNS and CDR2 is SASEGT.

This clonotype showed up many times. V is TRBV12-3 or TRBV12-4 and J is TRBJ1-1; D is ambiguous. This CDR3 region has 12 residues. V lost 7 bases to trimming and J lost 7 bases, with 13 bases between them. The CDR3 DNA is TGTGCCAGCACCCACCCGGGCGGTGAAGCTTTCTTT. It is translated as CASTHPGGEAFF.

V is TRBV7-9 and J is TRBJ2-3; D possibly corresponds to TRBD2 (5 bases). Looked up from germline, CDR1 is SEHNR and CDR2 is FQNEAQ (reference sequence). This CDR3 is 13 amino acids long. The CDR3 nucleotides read TGTGCTACCCAAAAGGGAGTCGGGGATACGCAGTATTTT. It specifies CATQKGVGDTQYF.

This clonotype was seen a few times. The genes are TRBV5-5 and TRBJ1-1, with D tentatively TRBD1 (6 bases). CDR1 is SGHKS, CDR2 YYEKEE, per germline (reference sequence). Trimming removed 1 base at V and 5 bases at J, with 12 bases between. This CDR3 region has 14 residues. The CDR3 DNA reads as TGTGCCAGCAGCTTGAACTGGGGGCGAACTGAAGCTTTCTTT. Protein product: CASSLNWGRTEAFF.

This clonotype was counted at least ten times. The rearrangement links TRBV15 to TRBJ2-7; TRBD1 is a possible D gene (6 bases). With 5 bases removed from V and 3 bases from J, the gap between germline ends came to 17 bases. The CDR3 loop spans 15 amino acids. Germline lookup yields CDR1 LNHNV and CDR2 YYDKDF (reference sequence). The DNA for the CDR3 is TGTGCCACCAGCCTTCATGGGCCAGGGGACTACGAGCAGTACTTC. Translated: CATSLHGPGDYEQYF.